The 16 T cell receptor beta chains in this list originate from one sample, sequenced in a study of OX40 agonist ivuxolimab in advanced cancers. Libraries were prepared by immunoSEQ multiplex PCR; TCRdb keeps only in-frame clonotypes and omits some of them. The data show 76,000 or so clones, roughly 92% seen once. Specimen: CD4+ or CD8+ T cells sorted from blood, collected in a trial of the OX40 agonist ivuxolimab. All receptors come from an adult with an advanced solid tumor such as melanoma, head and neck, liver or kidney cancer.

To note about this clone: Other nucleotide sequences from this sample produce the same CDR3. The V call is TRBV9, the J call TRBJ1-5; D is unresolved. The V end was cut by 0 bases, the J end by 0 bases, with 1 base between. The CDR3 totals 13 residues. The germline V gene encodes CDR1 SGDLS and CDR2 YYNGEE. CDR3 in DNA: TGTGCCAGCAGCGTAGGTAGCAATCAGCCCCAGCATTTT. Translated: CASSVGSNQPQHF.

CDR3 in DNA: TGTGCCAGCAGTTTATCGATCCACTACGAGCAGTACTTC. This translates into CASSLSIHYEQYF. The chain is built from TRBV27 and TRBJ2-7; D is ambiguous. Germline V lookup: CDR1 MNHEY, CDR2 SMNVEV (reference sequence). The CDR3 consists of 13 residues. V was trimmed by 0 bases and J by 3 bases, leaving 6 bases between them.

The V call is TRBV5-1, the J call TRBJ2-2; no definite D call. The V gene's germline CDR1 is SGHRS and CDR2 YFSETQ. The CDR3 contains 15 residues. The germline V and J ends were trimmed by 1 base and 4 bases, with 11 bases remaining between them. In nucleotides, the CDR3 is TGCGCCAGCAGCTTGTATGGGTTGGGCACCGGGGAGCTGTTTTTT. Translation gives CASSLYGLGTGELFF.

V and J are TRBV28 and TRBJ1-5; D might be TRBD1 (5 bases). Germline V gene lookup returns CDR1 MDHEN and CDR2 SYDVKM. The germline V and J ends were trimmed by 3 bases and 4 bases, with 13 bases remaining between them. The CDR3 extends over 15 amino acids. The CDR3 coding sequence is TGTGCCAGCAGTTTTTTCAGGGAGGGAAATCAGCCCCAGCATTTT. Amino acid sequence: CASSFFREGNQPQHF.

This rearrangement joins TRBV4-3 to TRBJ2-7; D may correspond to TRBD1 or TRBD2 (5 bases each). Germline V lookup: CDR1 LGHNA, CDR2 YSLEER. The CDR3 spans 15 residues. The V and J ends lost 0 bases and 0 bases respectively, with 9 bases between them. The CDR3 spells CASSQEGDGSYEQYF. The DNA for the CDR3 is TGCGCCAGCAGCCAAGAGGGGGACGGCTCCTACGAGCAGTACTTC.

The chain employs TRBV6-5 and TRBJ2-1; 7 positions agree with TRBD1. This CDR3 is 15 amino acids long. CDR1 MNHEY and CDR2 SVGAGI come from the germline V gene. V trimming: 0 bases; J trimming: 8 bases; junction bases outside the gene matches: 7. CDR3: CASSYSGRGIDEQFF. The DNA for the CDR3 is TGTGCCAGCAGTTACTCGGGCAGGGGGATCGATGAGCAGTTCTTC.

This sequence joins TRBV29-1 and TRBJ2-2, with 7 nucleotides matching TRBD2. The CDR3 contains 13 residues. Losses at the gene ends were 6 bases for V and 5 bases for J; bases not matched to a gene: 6. Per germline, CDR1 SQVTM and CDR2 ANQGSEA. The CDR3 bases are TGCAGCGTGTGGCCCGGGAGGACCGGGGAGCTGTTTTTT. Translation: CSVWPGRTGELFF.

The chain carries TRBV19 and TRBJ2-7; 7 bases fit TRBD1. This CDR3 comprises 14 residues. The germline gives CDR1 LNHDA, CDR2 SQIVND (reference sequence). V shed 3 bases and J 3 bases; nucleotides not matched to a gene: 5. Written as DNA, the CDR3 is TGTGCCAGTAGTATCGGGACAGTCTTCTACGAGCAGTACTTC. Residues: CASSIGTVFYEQYF.

The V call is TRBV6-5, the J call TRBJ2-3, with 9 bases identical to TRBD2. Germline CDR1 reads MNHEY; CDR2 reads SVGAGI. The CDR3 is made up of 15 amino acids. Germline trimming cut 6 bases from V and 6 bases from J; bases unmatched to any gene: 10. In DNA form, the CDR3 reads TGTGCCAGCAGCCCCCTTGGGAGCGGGAGGGATACGCAGTATTTT. It yields the protein CASSPLGSGRDTQYF.

This clone was counted only a few times. CDR3 protein: CASSRGPNTEAFF. CDR3 nucleotide sequence: TGTGCCAGTAGTAGGGGACCAAACACTGAAGCTTTCTTT. V and J are TRBV19 and TRBJ1-1; D possibly corresponds to TRBD1 (5 bases). This CDR3 has 13 amino acids. V shed 4 bases and J shed 2 bases, with 8 bases lying between them. Looked up from germline, CDR1 is LNHDA and CDR2 is SQIVND (reference sequence).

The chain couples TRBV5-1 to TRBJ2-1, with D possibly matching TRBD1 (6 bases). V lost 5 bases and J lost 3, with 15 bases in between. Germline V gives CDR1 SGHRS, CDR2 YFSETQ. The CDR3 consists of 15 residues. In DNA form, the CDR3 reads TGCGCCAGCAGACCTACAGGGTGGGGCTACAATGAGCAGTTCTTC. Amino acid sequence: CASRPTGWGYNEQFF.

This clone was recorded once. The rearrangement links TRBV6-5 to TRBJ2-3, with unresolved D. The V and J ends lost 5 bases and 6 bases respectively, with 12 bases between them. Germline values: CDR1 MNHEY, CDR2 SVGAGI. The CDR3 is 13 residues long. The CDR3 nucleotides are TGTGCCAGCAGTGACCTCCTTTGGGATACGCAGTATTTT. Protein: CASSDLLWDTQYF.

This chain joins TRBV5-8 and TRBJ1-4; D is unclear. The CDR3 runs 12 residues. Between the trimmed V and J ends, which lost 0 bases and 11 bases, there was a span of 8 bases. Germline V gene sequence: CDR1 SGHTS, CDR2 YDEGEE. CDR3 in DNA: TGTGCCAGCAGCTTGGGCCCGGGGAAACTGTTTTTT. Protein sequence: CASSLGPGKLFF.

This chain joins TRBV7-9 and TRBJ2-1; the D call may be TRBD1 or TRBD2 (7 bases each). There are 16 residues in the CDR3. The germline V and J ends were trimmed by 6 bases and 9 bases, with 24 bases remaining between them. Germline lookup yields CDR1 SEHNR and CDR2 FQNEAQ (reference sequence). The CDR3 loop is CASRDQGGGPWGEQFF. DNA for the CDR3: TGTGCCAGCAGAGATCAGGGGGGAGGGCCTTGGGGTGAGCAGTTCTTC.

This chain links TRBV5-1 with TRBJ2-7; D uncertain. Germline CDR1 reads SGHRS; CDR2 reads YFSETQ. Trimming stripped 2 bases from V and 5 bases from J, with 5 bases between. The CDR3 has 11 residues. DNA of the CDR3: TGCGCCAGCAGCTTCGGCCACGAGCAGTACTTC. Residues: CASSFGHEQYF.

The chain links TRBV11-2 to TRBJ2-7, with no clear D. Per germline, CDR1 SGHAT and CDR2 FQNNGV. CDR3 size: 13 residues. V lost 2 bases and J 3 bases, leaving 8 bases between the germline ends. CDR3 amino acids: CASSLISSYEQYF. Here the CDR3 DNA reads TGTGCCAGCAGCTTAATCAGTAGCTACGAGCAGTACTTC.